This T cell receptor (beta chain) was retrieved from a study of T cells in Graves' hyperthyroidism and ophthalmopathy. Background on the study: Blood from the periphery was taken at initial diagnosis, before any treatment. Points from the study as a whole: Clonotypes that were expanded in thyroid above 0.001 mostly appeared in blood too.

RNA transcripts were the template for amplifying TCR beta CDR3 regions. HTBI primers were used for first-round RT-PCR of the TCR CDR3. From the multiplex PCR reads, TCRdb called clonotypes with MiXCR, one entry per CDR3 protein. The table lists hundreds of thousands of distinct CDR3 sequences, around a quarter of them singletons, with 11% in the top ten. This clonotype was counted many times. The antigen is undetermined. The ends were cut back, 3 bases at V and 0 bases at J, with 3 bases in the middle. The CDR3 extends over 13 amino acids. Sequencing used blood. The receptor was derived from a woman aged 30 to 39 with Graves' ophthalmopathy. The chain couples TRBV12-3 or TRBV12-4 to TRBJ2-4, with D unresolved. CDR3 loop: CASSLTAKNIQYF. The CDR3 DNA is TGTGCCAGCAGTTTGACAGCCAAAAACATTCAGTACTTC.